This T cell receptor beta chain came from a study of cytomegalovirus exposure and HLA in healthy donors. Study-wide results and caveats: It emerged from a later analysis that several of the most significant clusters appeared to be linked to common viral pathogens. Analysis was performed later, and it showed HLA-associated TCR beta chains to be more clonally expanded than equally common others.

The junction had 4 bases not matched to a gene; V was cut back by 4 bases and J by 4 bases. The CDR3 is 14 amino acids. Germline CDR1 MNHEY, CDR2 SVGAGI. Comment on this clone: Its specificity is not known.

Use of 60 Vbeta and 13 Jbeta primers characterized the PCR. In the original processing: In a later analysis, roughly 11 million of 75 million to 85 million unique beta chains occurred in at least two donors. Only in-frame clones appear in the TCRdb table, and some are missing; sequencing was by immunoSEQ multiplex PCR. V, J and clone size are those of that table, while D and trimming were read from the DNA. The top ten hold roughly 0.24% of the sample, which has 200,000 to 250,000 clones, more than 75% seen once. V gene TRBV6-5 combines with J gene TRBJ1-2, with TRBD1 matching over 9 bases. The TCR originated in a girl aged 2 to 10 in good health and CMV-seronegative. The sequenced sample was PBMCs. The CDR3, as DNA: TGTGCCAGCAGTTCGGGACAGGGAGTCTATGGCTACACCTTC. Its protein is CASSSGQGVYGYTF.